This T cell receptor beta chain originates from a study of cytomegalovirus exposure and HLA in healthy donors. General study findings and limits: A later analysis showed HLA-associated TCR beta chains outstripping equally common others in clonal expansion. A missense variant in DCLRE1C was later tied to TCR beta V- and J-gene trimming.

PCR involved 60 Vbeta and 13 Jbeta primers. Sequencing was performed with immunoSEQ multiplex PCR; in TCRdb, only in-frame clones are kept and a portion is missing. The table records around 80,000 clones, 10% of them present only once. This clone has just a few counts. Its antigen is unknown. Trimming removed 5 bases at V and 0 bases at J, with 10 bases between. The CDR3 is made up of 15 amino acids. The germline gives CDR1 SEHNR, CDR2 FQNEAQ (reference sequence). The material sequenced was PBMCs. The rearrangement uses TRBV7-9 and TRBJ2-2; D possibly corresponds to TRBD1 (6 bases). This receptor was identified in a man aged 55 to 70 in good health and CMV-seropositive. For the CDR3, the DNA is TGTGCCAGCAGCATTGGGACACCGAACACCGGGGAGCTGTTTTTT. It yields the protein CASSIGTPNTGELFF.